These 30 T cell receptor beta chains came from one sample sequenced in a study of T cells after yellow fever vaccination. TCRdb reprocessed the 5' RACE reads via MiXCR and lists one record per CDR3 protein. Found here are approximately 510,000 distinct CDR3 sequences, less than 25% of them singletons; the top ten hold around 16%. The specimen was PBMCs, collected roughly 20 days after the first yellow fever vaccination. The receptors were gathered from a man between 18 and 29 years old who received the YFV17D yellow fever vaccine.

This CDR3 is CASSYSRGDYGYTF. DNA of the CDR3: TGTGCCAGCAGTTACTCGAGGGGGGACTATGGCTACACCTTC. This chain links TRBV6-5 with TRBJ1-2, with D possibly being TRBD1 (6 bases). The V and J ends lost 0 bases and 3 bases respectively, with 8 bases between them. The CDR3 is 14 amino acids. Germline CDR1 and CDR2: MNHEY and SVGAGI.

This rearrangement joins TRBV20-1 to TRBJ1-3; the D gene is possibly TRBD1 (5 bases). Trimming stripped 3 bases from V and 0 bases from J, with 12 bases between. CDR1 and CDR2 (germline): DFQATT, SNEGSKA (reference sequence). The CDR3 length is 15 residues. The CDR3 sequence: CSASGDRDSGNTIYF. The CDR3 DNA sequence: TGCAGTGCTAGCGGGGACCGTGACTCTGGAAACACCATATATTTT.

This clonotype was recorded a few times. This chain uses TRBV5-1 with TRBJ2-1; TRBD2 matches 7 bases. Trimming took 0 bases from V and 8 from J; bases not matched to a gene: 8. In germline, CDR1 is SGHRS, CDR2 YFSETQ. The CDR3 length is 15 residues. In nucleotides, the CDR3 is TGCGCCAGCAGCTTGGGGACTAGTTGGACGTATGAGCAGTTCTTC. Protein product: CASSLGTSWTYEQFF.

The chain has TRBV5-1 and TRBJ2-3; D is possibly TRBD2 (6 bases). V gave up 7 bases and J gave up 0 bases, with 21 bases separating them. CDR3 length: 17 amino acids. Germline values: CDR1 SGHRS, CDR2 YFSETQ. The CDR3 DNA reads as TGCGCCAGCGCGTTGGCCCGAACGGCGGGGAGCACAGATACGCAGTATTTT. Translation gives CASALARTAGSTDTQYF.

This clonotype was seen only a few times. V usage is TRBV7-2 and J usage is TRBJ1-1, with 7 positions matching TRBD1. Germline V CDR1 and CDR2: SGHTA, FQGNSA. CDR3 length: 17 amino acids. J gave up 5 bases and V 2 bases, and 14 bases lay outside the gene matches. The CDR3, as DNA: TGTGCCAGCAGCTTAACTTCACAGGGGCGCGCGGGAACTGAAGCTTTCTTT. Protein product: CASSLTSQGRAGTEAFF. Together with reference TRBV7-2 and TRBJ1-1, the CDR3 gives the full variable domain: GAGVSQSPSNKVTEKGKDVELRCDPISGHTALYWYRQSLGQGLEFLIYFQGNSAPDKSGLPSDRFSAERTGGSVSTLTIQRTQQEDSAVYLCASSLTSQGRAGTEAFFGQGTRLTVV.

This clonotype appeared a few times. The gene calls are TRBV21-1 and TRBJ2-7; the table's TRBD2 call for D was not verified on the DNA. TRBV21-1 is a recognized pseudogene. This CDR3 has 16 residues. The CDR3 sequence is CASTKGNSGASYEQYF. The CDR3 DNA reads as TGTGCCAGCACCAAAGGGAATAGCGGGGCCTCCTACGAGCAGTACTTC.

There are a few counts of this clonotype. The rearrangement joins TRBV4-1 to TRBJ2-5; TRBD1 matches at 7 bases. This CDR3 has 15 residues. Germline V gene data show CDR1 as MGHRA and CDR2 as YSYEKL. V dropped 3 bases and J dropped 2; count of bases not matched to a gene: 6. The CDR3 loop is CASSQADRPQETQYF. The CDR3 DNA reads as TGCGCCAGCAGCCAGGCGGACAGGCCGCAAGAGACCCAGTACTTC.

The genes are TRBV11-2 and TRBJ2-7, with a possible D match to TRBD1 (7 bases). The CDR3 consists of 14 residues. V shed 0 bases and J shed 4 bases, with 10 bases lying between them. Germline CDR1 reads SGHAT; CDR2 reads FQNNGV. The CDR3 DNA is TGTGCCAGCAGCTTAGACAGGGGGAGGTACGAGCAGTACTTC. This encodes CASSLDRGRYEQYF.

This clonotype was observed a few times. The chain uses TRBV9 and TRBJ2-1; the match to TRBD1 covers 9 bases. The CDR3 is made up of 15 amino acids. Germline CDR1 and CDR2: SGDLS and YYNGEE. V lost 7 bases to trimming and J lost 4 bases; unmatched junction nucleotides: 9. The CDR3 bases are TGTGCCAGCGGGACAGGGCCCTATTTGTACAATGAGCAGTTCTTC. As protein: CASGTGPYLYNEQFF.

V gene TRBV5-1 combines with J gene TRBJ1-1, with D uncertain. The CDR3 is 14 amino acids. Germline CDR1 is SGHRS and CDR2 is YFSETQ. Trimming took 3 bases from V and 3 from J, leaving 12 bases between them. The DNA for the CDR3 is TGCGCCAGCAGCTACCGGCGCGGCGACACTGAAGCTTTCTTT. This gives the protein CASSYRRGDTEAFF. Combining the CDR3 with reference TRBV5-1 and TRBJ1-1 gives the whole variable domain KAGVTQTPRYLIKTRGQQVTLSCSPISGHRSVSWYQQTPGQGLQFLFEYFSETQRNKGNFPGRFSGRQFSNSRSEMNVSTLELGDSALYLCASSYRRGDTEAFFGQGTRLTVV.

There are a few counts of this clonotype. The chain uses TRBV12-3 or TRBV12-4 and TRBJ2-7, with a tentative D call TRBD1 (5 bases). V lost 6 bases and J 3 bases, leaving 15 bases between the germline ends. The CDR3 has 14 amino acids. This chain's CDR3 is CASRNTTDLYEQYF. CDR3 coding DNA: TGTGCCAGCAGGAATACGACAGACCTCTACGAGCAGTACTTC.

Turning to this clonotype: The junction does not match germline at one end; this may be a read error. This chain joins TRBV29-1 and TRBJ2-3; no definite D call. Germline V gives CDR1 SQVTM, CDR2 ANQGSEA. The CDR3 contains 13 residues. The CDR3 DNA reads as TGCAGCGTTGATATACCTGACTCCCCCCGGTATTCTTTT. Its translation: CSVDIPDSPRYSF.

This clonotype was counted a few times. This chain joins TRBV7-9 and TRBJ2-5, with TRBD2 matching 8 bases. The J segment lost 5 bases and the V segment lost 0 bases, leaving 11 bases of the junction unmatched. The germline CDR1 and CDR2 sequences are SEHNR and FQNEAQ (reference sequence). This CDR3 has 17 amino acids. In nucleotides, the CDR3 is TGTGCCAGCAGCTTAGCGGTAATAGCGGGACGTCGGGAGACCCAGTACTTC. Residues: CASSLAVIAGRRETQYF.

This clonotype was counted a single time. The CDR3 DNA reads as TGCGCCAGCAGCCAGGAGGGTAGCGGGGGGTTGGAGCAGTTCTTC. This codes for CASSQEGSGGLEQFF. V gene TRBV4-3 combines with J gene TRBJ2-1; 10 bases align to TRBD2. The CDR3 has 15 amino acids. Germline lookup yields CDR1 LGHNA and CDR2 YSLEER. V shed 3 bases and J 10 bases; nucleotides not matched to a gene: 9.

This clonotype was observed a handful of times. The rearrangement links TRBV5-1 to TRBJ2-2; TRBD1 might be the D (5 bases). CDR1 is SGHRS and CDR2 is YFSETQ in the germline V gene. The CDR3 extends over 16 amino acids. Between the trimmed V and J ends, which lost 3 bases and 3 bases, there was a span of 15 bases. The CDR3 nucleotides are TGCGCCAGCAGCTCTCAGGGATATGGCGACACCGGGGAGCTGTTTTTT. This gives the protein CASSSQGYGDTGELFF.

The chain uses TRBV20-1 and TRBJ2-5; the match to TRBD2 covers 7 bases. The CDR3 spans 13 residues. Germline assignment: CDR1 DFQATT and CDR2 SNEGSKA (reference sequence). The V and J ends lost 8 bases and 1 base, in that order; junction bases with no gene match: 7. CDR3 DNA sequence: TGCAGTCGAGCGGGGAGCACCCAAGAGACCCAGTACTTC. Translating gives CSRAGSTQETQYF.

This chain links TRBV6-5 with TRBJ2-5; D may be TRBD1 (6 bases). The CDR3 covers 11 residues. Germline V lookup: CDR1 MNHEY, CDR2 SVGAGI. Trimming removed 9 bases from V and 5 bases from J, with 10 bases in between. The CDR3 sequence: CASGGRETQYF. CDR3 nucleotide sequence: TGTGCCAGTGGGGGCAGGGAGACCCAGTACTTC.

This clonotype appeared a few times. The chain links TRBV29-1 to TRBJ1-2; 8 bases line up with TRBD1. CDR1 SQVTM and CDR2 ANQGSEA come from the germline V gene. Germline trimming cut 3 bases from V and 5 bases from J; bases unmatched to any gene: 2. The CDR3 spans 12 residues. CDR3 DNA sequence: TGCAGCGTTGACAGGGGGCCTTATGGCTACACCTTC. Its translation: CSVDRGPYGYTF. Full variable domain (outside the CDR3, taken from reference TRBV29-1 and TRBJ1-2): SAVISQKPSRDICQRGTSLTIQCQVDSQVTMMFWYRQQPGQSLTLIATANQGSEATYESGFVIDKFPISRPNLTFSTLTVSNMSPEDSSIYLCSVDRGPYGYTFGSGTRLTVV.

This clonotype came up a few times. The chain links TRBV7-9 to TRBJ2-3; no firm D call. This CDR3 spans 16 amino acids. Germline CDR1 is SEHNR and CDR2 is FQNEAQ (reference sequence). V was shortened by 5 bases and J by 2 bases, with 17 bases between the two germline ends. CDR3 in DNA: TGTGCCAGCAGCCCGCCAGGCCCTGAGGACACAGATACGCAGTATTTT. It is translated as CASSPPGPEDTDTQYF.

The chain recombines TRBV12-3 or TRBV12-4 with TRBJ1-4, with 8 nucleotides matching TRBD1. Trimming cost V 6 bases and J 7 bases; bases outside gene matches: 4. The CDR3 length is 13 residues. The CDR3 spells CASRDRVTEKLFF. The CDR3 DNA reads as TGTGCCAGCAGGGACAGGGTTACTGAAAAACTGTTTTTT.

The V and J genes are TRBV5-1 and TRBJ2-7; 9 nucleotides agree with TRBD1. This CDR3 contains 16 residues. Germline assignment: CDR1 SGHRS and CDR2 YFSETQ. V trimming: 4 bases; J trimming: 3 bases; junction bases outside the gene matches: 11. This CDR3 reads CASSPGGRDRVYEQYF. The CDR3 nucleotides read TGCGCCAGCAGCCCGGGTGGCCGGGACAGGGTCTACGAGCAGTACTTC. Variable domain in full (rest from reference TRBV5-1 and TRBJ2-7): KAGVTQTPRYLIKTRGQQVTLSCSPISGHRSVSWYQQTPGQGLQFLFEYFSETQRNKGNFPGRFSGRQFSNSRSEMNVSTLELGDSALYLCASSPGGRDRVYEQYFGPGTRLTVT.

This chain connects TRBV7-2 to TRBJ2-5; 8 nucleotides align to TRBD1. After removal of 3 bases from V and 1 base from J, the junction contained 4 bases not matched to a gene. The germline V gene has CDR1 SGHTA and CDR2 FQGNSA. CDR3 length: 15 amino acids. CDR3 bases: TGTGCCAGCAGCTTGGGCAGGGGGCTCCAAGAGACCCAGTACTTC. It encodes CASSLGRGLQETQYF.

The chain joins TRBV19 to TRBJ1-5; D remains ambiguous. V was trimmed by 8 bases and J by 3 bases, leaving 17 bases between them. The CDR3 is 15 residues long. Germline CDR1 and CDR2: LNHDA and SQIVND (reference sequence). This CDR3 reads CASDYTPGNNQPQHF. CDR3 bases: TGTGCCAGTGATTACACCCCGGGAAACAATCAGCCCCAGCATTTT. The variable domain in full, completed from reference TRBV19 and TRBJ1-5, reads DGGITQSPKYLFRKEGQNVTLSCEQNLNHDAMYWYRQDPGQGLRLIYYSQIVNDFQKGDIAEGYSVSREKKESFPLTVTSAQKNPTAFYLCASDYTPGNNQPQHFGDGTRLSIL.

This clonotype was recorded a few times. The chain carries TRBV7-6 and TRBJ2-1, with TRBD2 matching 8 bases. V was pared by 2 bases and J by 5 bases, with 14 bases of the junction left unmatched. The CDR3 spans 18 residues. Looked up from germline, CDR1 is SGHVS and CDR2 is FNYEAQ. CDR3 in amino acids: CASSLLGEVSGAHNEQFF. In DNA form, the CDR3 reads TGTGCCAGCAGCTTATTGGGGGAGGTTAGCGGGGCACACAATGAGCAGTTCTTC.

The chain combines TRBV5-1 with TRBJ2-5; 8 bases are shared with TRBD1. J gave up 5 bases and V 3 bases, and 6 bases lay outside the gene matches. Germline CDR1 is SGHRS and CDR2 is YFSETQ. The CDR3 totals 14 residues. The CDR3 DNA reads as TGCGCCAGCAGCTCCGGACAGGGTTATGAGACCCAGTACTTC. The encoded protein is CASSSGQGYETQYF.

The V gene is TRBV29-1, the J gene TRBJ1-4; a weak D match, TRBD1 (5 bases). Trimming stripped 3 bases from V and 6 bases from J, with 11 bases between. CDR1 SQVTM and CDR2 ANQGSEA come from the germline V gene. This CDR3 is 13 amino acids long. CDR3 nucleotides: TGCAGCGTTGAGGTCGGGACCTATGAAAAACTGTTTTTT. It specifies CSVEVGTYEKLFF.

This clonotype has only a few counts. V and J are TRBV9 and TRBJ2-2; 7 bases fit TRBD2. Unmatched junction bases numbered 10, after V lost 4 bases and J lost 7 bases. The CDR3 extends over 15 amino acids. The germline V gene encodes CDR1 SGDLS and CDR2 YYNGEE. CDR3 residues: CASSPRTSSVGELFF. The CDR3 nucleotides are TGTGCCAGCAGCCCGCGGACTAGTTCCGTCGGGGAGCTGTTTTTT.

This clonotype has more than one count but fewer than ten. The J gene is TRBJ1-5, the V gene TRBV20-1, with D tentatively TRBD1 (5 bases). V lost 0 bases, J lost 7 bases, and 19 bases lay in between. This CDR3 region has 16 residues. The germline gives CDR1 DFQATT, CDR2 SNEGSKA (reference sequence). DNA for the CDR3: TGCAGTGCTAGAGATTGGGGAGGGGAAGGGAACCAGCCCCAGCATTTT. It is translated as CSARDWGGEGNQPQHF.

The rearrangement uses TRBV29-1 and TRBJ1-1; D call uncertain. Per germline, CDR1 SQVTM and CDR2 ANQGSEA. V was pared by 0 bases and J by 8 bases, with 10 bases between. This CDR3 has 12 amino acids. The CDR3 sequence: CSVEDLTEEAFF. The CDR3, as DNA: TGCAGCGTTGAAGATCTAACAGAAGAAGCTTTCTTT.

This clonotype appeared a single time. The rearrangement links TRBV9 to TRBJ2-3; the D call may be TRBD1 or TRBD2 (6 bases each). V was clipped by 4 bases and J by 5 bases, with 20 bases between them. Germline V gene sequence: CDR1 SGDLS, CDR2 YYNGEE. The CDR3 is 16 amino acids. The CDR3 DNA is TGTGCCAGCAGCTCAAGGGGGGCCCCGGTGGTAGATACGCAGTATTTT. Its translation: CASSSRGAPVVDTQYF.